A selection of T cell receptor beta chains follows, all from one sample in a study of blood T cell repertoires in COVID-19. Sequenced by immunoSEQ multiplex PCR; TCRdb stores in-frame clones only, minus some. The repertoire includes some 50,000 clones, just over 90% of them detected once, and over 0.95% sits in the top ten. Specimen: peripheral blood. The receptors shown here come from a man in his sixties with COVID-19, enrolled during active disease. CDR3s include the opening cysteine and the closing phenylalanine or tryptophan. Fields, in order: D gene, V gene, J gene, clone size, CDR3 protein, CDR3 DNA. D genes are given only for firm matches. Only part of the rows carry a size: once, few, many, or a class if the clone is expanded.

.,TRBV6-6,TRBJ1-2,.,CASSYEGGRGYTF,TGTGCCAGCAGTTACGAAGGGGGACGGGGCTACACCTTC
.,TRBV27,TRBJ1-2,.,CASGPPPGRVGGYTF,TGTGCCAGCGGCCCCCCCCCAGGGAGGGTTGGGGGCTACACCTTC
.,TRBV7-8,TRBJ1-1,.,CASSLEGQATSKAFF,TGTGCCAGCAGCTTAGAGGGGCAGGCGACCAGTAAAGCTTTCTTT
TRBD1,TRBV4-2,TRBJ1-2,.,CASSPRTGEGGRGYTF,TGTGCCAGCAGCCCGAGGACAGGGGAGGGAGGTCGTGGCTACACCTTC
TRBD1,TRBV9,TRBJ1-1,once,CASSVGQRNTEAFF,TGTGCCAGCAGCGTGGGACAGCGGAACACTGAAGCTTTCTTT
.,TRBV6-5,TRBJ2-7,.,CASNSQGRVRNEQYF,TGTGCCAGCAACTCGCAGGGGAGGGTGAGGAACGAGCAGTACTTC
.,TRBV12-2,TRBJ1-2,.,CASRFGPRTGGYGYTF,TGTGCAAGTCGCTTTGGCCCGCGGACAGGGGGTTATGGCTACACCTTC
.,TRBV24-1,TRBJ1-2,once,CATSDWEGDGYTF,TGTGCCACCAGTGACTGGGAAGGGGATGGCTACACCTTC
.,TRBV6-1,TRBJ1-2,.,CASSDEGAWNYGYTF,TGTGCCAGCAGTGATGAGGGCGCCTGGAACTATGGCTACACCTTC
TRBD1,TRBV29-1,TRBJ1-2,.,CSVEYWGTGKGYTF,TGCAGCGTTGAGTATTGGGGGACAGGGAAGGGCTACACCTTC
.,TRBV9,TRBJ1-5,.,CASSAEQGNQPQHF,TGTGCCAGCAGCGCCGAGCAGGGCAATCAGCCCCAGCATTTT
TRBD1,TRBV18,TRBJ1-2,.,CASSGDRSNYGYTF,TGTGCCAGCTCCGGGGACAGATCTAACTATGGCTACACCTTC
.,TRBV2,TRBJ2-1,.,CASSWTIEQFF,TGTGCCAGCAGTTGGACTATTGAGCAGTTCTTC
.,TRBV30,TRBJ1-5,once,CAWSPGALNQPQHF,TGTGCCTGGAGCCCAGGGGCTCTCAATCAGCCCCAGCATTTT
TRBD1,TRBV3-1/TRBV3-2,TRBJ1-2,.,CASSQVTGGYGYTF,TGTGCCAGCAGCCAAGTGACAGGGGGTTATGGCTACACCTTC
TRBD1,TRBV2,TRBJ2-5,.,CASRGTGGETQYF,TGTGCCAGCAGGGGGACAGGGGGAGAGACCCAGTACTTC
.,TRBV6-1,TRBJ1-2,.,CASSEETYRGYTF,TGTGCCAGCAGTGAAGAGACCTACAGGGGCTACACCTTC
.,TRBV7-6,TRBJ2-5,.,CASSHRETQYF,TGTGCCAGCAGTCACCGGGAGACCCAGTACTTC
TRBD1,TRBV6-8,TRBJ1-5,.,CASSYPLDRAHLINNQPQHF,TGTGCCAGCAGTTACCCTTTGGACAGGGCCCACCTCATTAACAATCAGCCCCAGCATTTT
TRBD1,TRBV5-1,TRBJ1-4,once,CASSFQGQFDEKLFF,TGCGCCAGCAGCTTCCAGGGACAGTTTGATGAAAAACTGTTTTTT
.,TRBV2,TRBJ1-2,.,CASSEEVGAPGYTF,TGTGCCAGCAGTGAAGAGGTGGGCGCCCCGGGCTACACCTTC
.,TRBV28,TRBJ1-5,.,CASSTSGGNQPQHF,TGTGCCAGCAGCACAAGCGGGGGCAATCAGCCCCAGCATTTT
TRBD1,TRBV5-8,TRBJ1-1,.,CASSGGQDSGGTEAFF,TGTGCCAGCAGCGGGGGACAGGACTCCGGGGGCACTGAAGCTTTCTTT
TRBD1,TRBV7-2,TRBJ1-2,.,CASSPQAPGTGGFYGYTF,TGTGCCAGCAGCCCCCAAGCCCCCGGGACAGGGGGCTTCTATGGCTACACCTTC
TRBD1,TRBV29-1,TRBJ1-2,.,CSVGTGVGGYTF,TGCAGCGTGGGTACAGGGGTAGGAGGCTACACCTTC
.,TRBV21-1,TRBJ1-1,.,CASSKVCSLGNTEAFF,TGTGCCAGCAGCAAAGTTTGTAGCCTCGGGAACACTGAAGCTTTCTTT
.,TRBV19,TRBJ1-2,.,CASSIGQQYYGYTF,TGTGCCAGTAGTATTGGACAGCAATACTATGGCTACACCTTC
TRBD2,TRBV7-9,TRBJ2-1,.,CASSQATSGRPSSYNEQFF,TGTGCCAGCAGCCAAGCGACTAGCGGGAGGCCCAGCTCCTACAATGAGCAGTTCTTC
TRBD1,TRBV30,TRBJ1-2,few,CAWNRDRGAYGYTF,TGTGCCTGGAATCGGGACAGGGGGGCCTATGGCTACACCTTC